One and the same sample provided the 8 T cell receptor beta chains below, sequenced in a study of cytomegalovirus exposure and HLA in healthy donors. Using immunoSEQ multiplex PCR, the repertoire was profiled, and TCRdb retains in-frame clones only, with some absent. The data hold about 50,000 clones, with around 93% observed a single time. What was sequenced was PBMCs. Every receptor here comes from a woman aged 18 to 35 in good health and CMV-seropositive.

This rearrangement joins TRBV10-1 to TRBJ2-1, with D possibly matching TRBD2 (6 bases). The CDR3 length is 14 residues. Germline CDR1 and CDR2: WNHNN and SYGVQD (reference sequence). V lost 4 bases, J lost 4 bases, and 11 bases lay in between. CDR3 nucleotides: TGCGCCAGCAGTGTCGGGGGACCATACAATGAGCAGTTCTTC. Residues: CASSVGGPYNEQFF.

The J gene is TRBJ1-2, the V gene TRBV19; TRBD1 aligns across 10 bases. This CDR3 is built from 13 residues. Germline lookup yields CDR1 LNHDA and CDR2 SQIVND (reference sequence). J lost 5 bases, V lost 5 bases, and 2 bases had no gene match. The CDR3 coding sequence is TGTGCCAGTAGTGCGGGACAGGGGTATGGCTACACCTTC. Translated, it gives CASSAGQGYGYTF.

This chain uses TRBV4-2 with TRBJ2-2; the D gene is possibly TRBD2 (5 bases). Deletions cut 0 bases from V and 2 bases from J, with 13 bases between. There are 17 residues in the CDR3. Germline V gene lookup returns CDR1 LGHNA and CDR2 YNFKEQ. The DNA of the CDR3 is TGTGCCAGCAGCCAAGATCGCCCCCGGGGAAACACCGGGGAGCTGTTTTTT. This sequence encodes CASSQDRPRGNTGELFF.

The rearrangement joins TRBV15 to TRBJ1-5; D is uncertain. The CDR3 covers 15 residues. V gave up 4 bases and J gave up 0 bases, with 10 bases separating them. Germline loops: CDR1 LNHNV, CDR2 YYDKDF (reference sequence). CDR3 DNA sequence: TGTGCCACCAGCACGAGGGCCTATAGCAATCAGCCCCAGCATTTT. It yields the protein CATSTRAYSNQPQHF.

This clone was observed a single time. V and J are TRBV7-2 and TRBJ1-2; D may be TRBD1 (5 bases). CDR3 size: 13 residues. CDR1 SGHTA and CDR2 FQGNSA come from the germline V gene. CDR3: CVSGTGPSYGYTF. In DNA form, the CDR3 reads TGTGTGTCAGGTACAGGCCCGAGCTATGGCTACACCTTC.

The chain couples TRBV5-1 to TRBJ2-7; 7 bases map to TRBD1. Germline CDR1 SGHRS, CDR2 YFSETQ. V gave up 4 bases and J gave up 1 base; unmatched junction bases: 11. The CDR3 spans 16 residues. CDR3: CASSKPGTAKSYEQYF. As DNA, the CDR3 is TGCGCCAGCAGCAAACCAGGGACAGCCAAGTCCTACGAGCAGTACTTC.

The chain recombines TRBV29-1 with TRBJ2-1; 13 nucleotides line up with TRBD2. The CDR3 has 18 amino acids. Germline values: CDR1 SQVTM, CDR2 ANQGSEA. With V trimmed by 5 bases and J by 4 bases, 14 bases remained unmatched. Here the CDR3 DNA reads TGCAGCGTTCACCGAGGGACTAGCGGGGTATCTACTTACAATGAGCAGTTCTTC. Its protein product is CSVHRGTSGVSTYNEQFF.

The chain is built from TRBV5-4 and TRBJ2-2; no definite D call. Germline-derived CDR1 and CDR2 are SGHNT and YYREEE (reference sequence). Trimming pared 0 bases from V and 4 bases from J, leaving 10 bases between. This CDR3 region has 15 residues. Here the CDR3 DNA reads TGTGCCAGCAGCTTGGGGGTACCAGGCACCGGGGAGCTGTTTTTT. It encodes CASSLGVPGTGELFF.